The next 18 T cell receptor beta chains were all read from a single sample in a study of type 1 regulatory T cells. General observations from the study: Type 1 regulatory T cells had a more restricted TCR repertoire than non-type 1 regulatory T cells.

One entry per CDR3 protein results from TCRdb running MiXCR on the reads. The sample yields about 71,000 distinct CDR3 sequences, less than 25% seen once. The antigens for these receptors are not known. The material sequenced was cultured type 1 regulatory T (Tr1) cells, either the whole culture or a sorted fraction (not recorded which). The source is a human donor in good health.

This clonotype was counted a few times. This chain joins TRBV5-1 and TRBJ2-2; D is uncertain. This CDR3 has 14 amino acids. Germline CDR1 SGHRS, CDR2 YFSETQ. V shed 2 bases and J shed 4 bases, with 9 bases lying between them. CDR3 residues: CASSFTDLTGELFF. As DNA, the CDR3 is TGCGCCAGCAGCTTCACAGACCTCACCGGGGAGCTGTTTTTT.

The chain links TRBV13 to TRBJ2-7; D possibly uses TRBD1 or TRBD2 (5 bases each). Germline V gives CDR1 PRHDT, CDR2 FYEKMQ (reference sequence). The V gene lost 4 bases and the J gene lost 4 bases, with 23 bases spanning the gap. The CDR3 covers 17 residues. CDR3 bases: TGTGCCAGCAGCTATACCCCTGCCGGGCAGGGACCATACGAGCAGTACTTC. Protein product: CASSYTPAGQGPYEQYF.

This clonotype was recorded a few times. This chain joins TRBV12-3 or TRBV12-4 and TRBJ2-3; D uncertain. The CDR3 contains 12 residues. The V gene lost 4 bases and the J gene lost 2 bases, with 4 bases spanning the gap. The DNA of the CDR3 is TGTGCCAGCAGTTCTCCCACAGATACGCAGTATTTT. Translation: CASSSPTDTQYF.

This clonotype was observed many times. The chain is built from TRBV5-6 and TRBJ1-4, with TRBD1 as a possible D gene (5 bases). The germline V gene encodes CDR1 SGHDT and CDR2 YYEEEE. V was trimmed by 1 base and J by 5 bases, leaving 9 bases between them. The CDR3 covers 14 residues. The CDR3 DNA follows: TGTGCCAGCAGCTTGACAGGAGTCAATGAAAAACTGTTTTTT. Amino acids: CASSLTGVNEKLFF.

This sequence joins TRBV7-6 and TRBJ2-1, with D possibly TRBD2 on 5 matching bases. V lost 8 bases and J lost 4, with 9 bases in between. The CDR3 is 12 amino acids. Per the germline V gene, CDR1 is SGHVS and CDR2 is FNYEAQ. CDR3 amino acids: CASSQRYNEQFF. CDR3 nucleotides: TGTGCCAGCTCCCAGCGGTACAATGAGCAGTTCTTC.

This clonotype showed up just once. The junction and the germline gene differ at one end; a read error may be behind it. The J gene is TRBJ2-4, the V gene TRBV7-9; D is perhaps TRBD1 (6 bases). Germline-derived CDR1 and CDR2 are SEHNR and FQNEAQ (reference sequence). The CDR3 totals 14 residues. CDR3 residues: CASSVRDTGNIRYF. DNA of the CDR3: TGTGCCAGCAGCGTCCGGGACACCGGGAACATTCGGTACTTC.

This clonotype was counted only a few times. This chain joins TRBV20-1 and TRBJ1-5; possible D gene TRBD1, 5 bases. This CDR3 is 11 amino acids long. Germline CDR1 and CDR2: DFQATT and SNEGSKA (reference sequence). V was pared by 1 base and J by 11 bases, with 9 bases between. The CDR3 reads CSARGQKSQHF. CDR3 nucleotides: TGCAGTGCTAGAGGACAGAAGTCCCAGCATTTT.

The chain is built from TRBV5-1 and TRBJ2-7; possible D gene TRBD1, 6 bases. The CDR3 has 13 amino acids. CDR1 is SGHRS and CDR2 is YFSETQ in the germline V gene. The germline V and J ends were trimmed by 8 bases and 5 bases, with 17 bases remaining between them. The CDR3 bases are TGCGCCAGGAAACAGGGTAATACCCACGAGCAGTACTTC. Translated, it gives CARKQGNTHEQYF.

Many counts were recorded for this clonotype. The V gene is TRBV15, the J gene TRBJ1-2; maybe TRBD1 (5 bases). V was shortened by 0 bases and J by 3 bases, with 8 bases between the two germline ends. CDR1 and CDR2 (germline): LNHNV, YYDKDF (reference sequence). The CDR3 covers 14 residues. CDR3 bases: TGTGCCACCAGCAGAGATATGGGGGACTATGGCTACACCTTC. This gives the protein CATSRDMGDYGYTF.

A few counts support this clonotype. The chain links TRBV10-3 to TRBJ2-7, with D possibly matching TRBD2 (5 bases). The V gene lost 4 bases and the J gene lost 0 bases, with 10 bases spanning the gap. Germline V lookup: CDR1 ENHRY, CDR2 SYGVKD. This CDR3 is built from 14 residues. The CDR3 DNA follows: TGTGCCATCAGTGGGACTGGAGGCTCCTACGAGCAGTACTTC. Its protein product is CAISGTGGSYEQYF.

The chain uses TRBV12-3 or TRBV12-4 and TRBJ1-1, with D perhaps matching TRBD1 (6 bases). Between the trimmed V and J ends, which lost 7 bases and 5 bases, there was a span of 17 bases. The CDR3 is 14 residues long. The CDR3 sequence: CASNPGGLRTEAFF. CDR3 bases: TGTGCCAGCAACCCGGGGGGGCTAAGGACTGAAGCTTTCTTT.

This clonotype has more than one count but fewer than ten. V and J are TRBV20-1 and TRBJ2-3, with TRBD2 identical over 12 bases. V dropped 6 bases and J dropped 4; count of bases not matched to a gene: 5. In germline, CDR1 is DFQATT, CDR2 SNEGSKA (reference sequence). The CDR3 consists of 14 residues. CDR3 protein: CSAVLAGGPDTQYF. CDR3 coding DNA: TGCAGTGCCGTACTAGCGGGAGGTCCAGATACGCAGTATTTT.

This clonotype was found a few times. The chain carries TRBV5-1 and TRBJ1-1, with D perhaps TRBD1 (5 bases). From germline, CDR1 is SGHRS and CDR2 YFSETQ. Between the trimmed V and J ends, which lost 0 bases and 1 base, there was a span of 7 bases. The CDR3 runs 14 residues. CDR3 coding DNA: TGCGCCAGCAGCTTGGCGGGGGAGAACACTGAAGCTTTCTTT. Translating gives CASSLAGENTEAFF.

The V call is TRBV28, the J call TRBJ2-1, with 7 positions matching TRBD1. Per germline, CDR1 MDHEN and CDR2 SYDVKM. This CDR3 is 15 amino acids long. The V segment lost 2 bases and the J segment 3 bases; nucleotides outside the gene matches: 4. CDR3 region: CASSLAQGVYNEQFF. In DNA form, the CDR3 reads TGTGCCAGCAGTTTAGCCCAGGGGGTCTACAATGAGCAGTTCTTC.

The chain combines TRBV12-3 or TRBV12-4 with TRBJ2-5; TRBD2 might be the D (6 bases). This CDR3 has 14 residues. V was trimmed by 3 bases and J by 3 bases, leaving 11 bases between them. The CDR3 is CASSLAGTEETQYF. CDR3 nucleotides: TGTGCCAGCAGTTTGGCGGGAACCGAAGAGACCCAGTACTTC.

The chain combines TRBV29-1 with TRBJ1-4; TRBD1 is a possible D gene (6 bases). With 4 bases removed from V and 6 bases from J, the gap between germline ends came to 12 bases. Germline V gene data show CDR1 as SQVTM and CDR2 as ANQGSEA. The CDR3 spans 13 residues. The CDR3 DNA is TGCAGCGTTGGGGGGGCGGGGGATGAAAAACTGTTTTTT. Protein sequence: CSVGGAGDEKLFF.

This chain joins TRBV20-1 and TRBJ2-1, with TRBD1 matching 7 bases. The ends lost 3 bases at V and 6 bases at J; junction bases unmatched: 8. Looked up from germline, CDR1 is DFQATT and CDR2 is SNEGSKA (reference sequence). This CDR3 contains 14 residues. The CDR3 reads CSASSGQIVNEQFF. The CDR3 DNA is TGCAGTGCTAGTTCGGGACAGATTGTCAATGAGCAGTTCTTC.

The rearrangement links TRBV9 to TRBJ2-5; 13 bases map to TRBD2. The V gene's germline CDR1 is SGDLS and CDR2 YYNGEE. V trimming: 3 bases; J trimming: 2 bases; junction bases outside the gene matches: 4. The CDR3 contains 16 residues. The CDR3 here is CASSARGLAGQETQYF. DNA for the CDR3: TGTGCCAGCAGCGCGAGGGGACTAGCGGGACAAGAGACCCAGTACTTC.